This T cell receptor beta chain comes out of a study of blood T cells in healthy people across ages. Through a sample-barcoded 5' primer and a J-beta primer mix, a second PCR was run for roughly 6 to 12 cycles. TCRdb redid the calling of the 5' RACE reads with MiXCR, one entry per CDR3 protein. The data show roughly 800,000 distinct CDR3 sequences, nearly 60% seen once. Germline V gene sequence: CDR1 SEHNR, CDR2 FQNEAQ (reference sequence). CDR3 size: 16 residues. Trimming pared 5 bases from V and 0 bases from J, leaving 14 bases between. The sequencing sample was made of blood. This sequence joins TRBV7-9 and TRBJ2-1; TRBD1 is a possible D gene (6 bases). This clonotype was sampled from a man between 25 and 39 years old in good health. In nucleotides, the CDR3 is TGTGCCAGCAGCGTGGGACACCAGAGCTCCTACAATGAGCAGTTCTTC. Translating gives CASSVGHQSSYNEQFF.